This is a list of T cell receptor beta chains from one sample in a study of blood T cell repertoires in COVID-19. TCRdb keeps only in-frame clones here, not all; method: immunoSEQ multiplex PCR. The data hold roughly 230,000 clones, with roughly 85% observed a single time. Sequenced: peripheral blood. Receptors originate from a woman at least 80 years old with acute or convalescent COVID-19. CDR3s include the opening cysteine and the closing phenylalanine or tryptophan. Fields, in order: V gene, clone size, J gene, CDR3 length, D gene, CDR3 protein, CDR3 DNA. D genes are given only for firm matches. Only some rows state a clone size, as once, few, many or a class for expanded clones.

>TRBV2|-|TRBJ1-2|14|TRBD1
CASSGTGVGYGYTF
TGTGCCAGCAGCGGGACAGGGGTTGGCTATGGCTACACCTTC
>TRBV10-3|-|TRBJ2-3|15|TRBD1
CAIRETGISTDTQYF
TGTGCCATCAGAGAGACAGGGATAAGCACAGATACGCAGTATTTT
>TRBV19|-|TRBJ2-2|15|TRBD2
CASSTSGRNTGELFF
TGTGCCAGTAGTACTAGCGGGAGGAACACCGGGGAGCTGTTTTTT
>TRBV5-5|-|TRBJ2-1|14|-
CASSLGSSYNEQFF
TGTGCCAGCAGCTTGGGGAGCTCCTACAATGAGCAGTTCTTC
>TRBV19|-|TRBJ1-5|15|-
CASSRTTPSNQPQHF
TGTGCCAGTAGTCGGACAACTCCTAGCAATCAGCCCCAGCATTTT
>TRBV18|-|TRBJ2-5|16|-
CASSSPPGHRWETQYF
TGTGCCAGCTCATCTCCACCGGGACACCGGTGGGAGACCCAGTACTTC
>TRBV28|once|TRBJ2-7|17|TRBD1
CASSLWGGGTGASEQYF
TGTGCCAGCAGTTTATGGGGTGGCGGGACAGGGGCCTCCGAGCAGTACTTC
>TRBV2|-|TRBJ1-5|13|-
CATLGQHNQPQHF
TGTGCCACCCTCGGACAGCACAATCAGCCCCAGCATTTT
>TRBV18|-|TRBJ1-2|15|TRBD1
CASSPETGIFWGYTF
TGTGCCAGCTCACCAGAGACAGGGATTTTTTGGGGCTACACCTTC
>TRBV5-4|-|TRBJ2-5|13|-
CASSLRVEETQYF
TGTGCCAGCAGCTTGCGGGTGGAAGAGACCCAGTACTTC
>TRBV19|-|TRBJ1-1|13|-
CASSTTANTEAFF
TGTGCCAGTTCGACTACAGCGAACACTGAAGCTTTCTTT
>TRBV14|-|TRBJ2-1|18|TRBD1
CASSHDLPGQGDRVGQFF
TGTGCCAGCAGCCACGACCTCCCGGGACAGGGGGACCGAGTCGGGCAGTTCTTC
>TRBV5-6|-|TRBJ1-1|15|-
CASSLRTVMNTEAFF
TGTGCCAGCAGCTTAAGGACAGTAATGAACACTGAAGCTTTCTTT
>TRBV5-4|-|TRBJ2-2|15|TRBD1
CASSRQGAFTGELFF
TGTGCCAGCAGCCGACAGGGGGCATTCACCGGGGAGCTGTTTTTT
>TRBV12-3/TRBV12-4|-|TRBJ1-2|13|-
CASSLLGAYGYTF
TGTGCCAGCAGTTTATTAGGGGCTTATGGCTACACCTTC
>TRBV12-3/TRBV12-4|once|TRBJ2-7|13|-
CASRPTGHYEQYF
TGTGCCAGCAGGCCGACAGGCCACTACGAGCAGTACTTC
>TRBV11-3|-|TRBJ2-1|15|-
CASSLSGANYNEQFF
TGTGCCAGCAGCCTCTCAGGGGCGAACTACAATGAGCAGTTCTTC